This TCR beta chain was captured by sequencing in a study of blood T cell repertoires in COVID-19. This clone showed up just once. The CDR3 contains 14 residues. The repertoire was sequenced with immunoSEQ multiplex PCR; TCRdb's copy has only in-frame clones and lacks some. The sample yields 200,000 to 250,000 clones, 70% to 85% seen once. Sequenced material: PBMCs or T cells enriched from blood (not recorded which). The chain is built from TRBV21-1 and TRBJ1-2; TRBD1 reflects the table's D call only, with no check against the DNA. TRBV21-1 has pseudogene status. This clonotype was sampled from a woman in her sixties or seventies who had recovered from COVID-19. CDR3 DNA sequence: TGTGCCAGCAGCGAGGACATTTCTAACTATGGCTACACCTTC. It specifies CASSEDISNYGYTF.